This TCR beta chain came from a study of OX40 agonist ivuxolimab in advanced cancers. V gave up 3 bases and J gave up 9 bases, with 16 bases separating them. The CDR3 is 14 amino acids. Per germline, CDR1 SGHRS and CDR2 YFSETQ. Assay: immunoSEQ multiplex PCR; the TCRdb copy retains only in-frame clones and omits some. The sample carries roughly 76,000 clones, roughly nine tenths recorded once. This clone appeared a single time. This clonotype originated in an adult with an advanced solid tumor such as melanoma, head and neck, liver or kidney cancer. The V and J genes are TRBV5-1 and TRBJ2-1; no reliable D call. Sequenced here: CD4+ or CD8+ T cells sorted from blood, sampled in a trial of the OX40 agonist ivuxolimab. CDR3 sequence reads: CASSSPPEVSEQFF. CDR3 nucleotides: TGCGCCAGCAGCTCCCCCCCGGAAGTGAGTGAGCAGTTCTTC.